The rows below give T cell receptor beta chains drawn from one sample of a study of blood T cells in healthy people across ages. TCRdb itself ran the 5' RACE reads through MiXCR, one entry per CDR3 protein. The table records hundreds of thousands of distinct CDR3 sequences, less than 25% of them present only once. These data were also filed under a second study, of T cells of mothers and their children.

Sequenced input: blood. The receptors were gathered from a boy between 10 and 17 years old in good health. Each CDR3 is given with its conserved first and last residue. The order of the fields is V gene, D gene, J gene, clone size, CDR3 protein, CDR3 DNA. The D gene is left open where the match is weak. Size is stated for part of the rows, as once, few or many counts, or as a class when the clone is expanded.

V gene: TRBV4-2
D gene: TRBD1
J gene: TRBJ2-7
clone size: -
CDR3 protein: CASSQEVNVGTGGSYEQYF
CDR3 DNA: TGTGCCAGCAGCCAAGAAGTAAATGTAGGGACAGGGGGATCCTACGAGCAGTACTTC

V gene: TRBV7-9
D gene: -
J gene: TRBJ2-1
clone size: many
CDR3 protein: CASSLPGGPYNEQFF
CDR3 DNA: TGTGCCAGCAGCTTACCCGGGGGGCCTTACAATGAGCAGTTCTTC

V gene: TRBV7-3
D gene: -
J gene: TRBJ2-4
clone size: -
CDR3 protein: CANSLTAGPNGDIQYF
CDR3 DNA: TGTGCCAACAGCTTAACAGCGGGCCCCAACGGGGACATTCAGTACTTC

V gene: TRBV7-2
D gene: -
J gene: TRBJ2-2
clone size: many
CDR3 protein: CASSSDTGELFF
CDR3 DNA: TGTGCCAGCAGCTCGGACACCGGGGAGCTGTTTTTT

V gene: TRBV28
D gene: TRBD1
J gene: TRBJ1-2
clone size: many
CDR3 protein: CASSLEPGTAYGYTF
CDR3 DNA: TGTGCCAGCAGCCTAGAACCCGGGACAGCCTATGGCTACACCTTC

V gene: TRBV5-6
D gene: -
J gene: TRBJ2-7
clone size: -
CDR3 protein: CASSFWSSTYEQYF
CDR3 DNA: TGTGCCAGCAGCTTCTGGTCTTCAACCTACGAGCAGTACTTC

V gene: TRBV11-2
D gene: TRBD2
J gene: TRBJ2-7
clone size: -
CDR3 protein: CASSSGLATYEQYF
CDR3 DNA: TGTGCCAGCAGCTCGGGACTAGCGACCTACGAGCAGTACTTC

V gene: TRBV2
D gene: TRBD2
J gene: TRBJ2-1
clone size: -
CDR3 protein: CASSEGLAASYNEQFF
CDR3 DNA: TGTGCCAGCAGTGAAGGGCTAGCGGCCTCCTACAATGAGCAGTTCTTC

V gene: TRBV20-1
D gene: -
J gene: TRBJ2-3
clone size: many
CDR3 protein: CSVEGPSTDTQYF
CDR3 DNA: TGCAGTGTGGAGGGCCCTAGCACAGATACGCAGTATTTT

V gene: TRBV27
D gene: TRBD1
J gene: TRBJ2-2
clone size: -
CDR3 protein: CASSFGQGAGELFF
CDR3 DNA: TGTGCCAGCAGTTTTGGACAGGGGGCCGGGGAGCTGTTTTTT

V gene: TRBV28
D gene: -
J gene: TRBJ2-7
clone size: -
CDR3 protein: CASKSSTFGDYEQYF
CDR3 DNA: TGTGCTAGCAAATCCTCGACATTTGGGGATTATGAGCAGTACTTC

V gene: TRBV6-2/TRBV6-3
D gene: -
J gene: TRBJ2-3
clone size: -
CDR3 protein: CASSYSIGGVEDTQYF
CDR3 DNA: TGTGCCAGCAGTTACTCGATAGGAGGGGTAGAGGATACGCAGTATTTT

V gene: TRBV6-4
D gene: TRBD2
J gene: TRBJ2-4
clone size: -
CDR3 protein: CASSIAGSKNIQYF
CDR3 DNA: TGTGCCAGCAGTATAGCGGGATCTAAAAACATTCAGTACTTC

V gene: TRBV9
D gene: -
J gene: TRBJ2-1
clone size: few
CDR3 protein: CASAPWGNEQFF
CDR3 DNA: TGTGCCAGCGCCCCCTGGGGGAATGAGCAGTTCTTC

V gene: TRBV27
D gene: TRBD1
J gene: TRBJ1-2
clone size: few
CDR3 protein: CASSPGQGTYGYTF
CDR3 DNA: TGTGCCAGCAGTCCCGGACAGGGGACCTATGGCTACACCTTC